The clone carrying this T cell receptor beta chain was observed once. The antigen remains undetermined. With 3 bases removed from V and 6 bases from J, the gap between germline ends came to 17 bases. CDR1 is SGHNT and CDR2 is YYREEE in the germline V gene (reference sequence). The CDR3 covers 15 residues. Produced via immunoSEQ multiplex PCR; TCRdb's table is partial and in-frame only. This sample has 31,000 or so clones; approximately 88% occur once, and the top ten carry around 4.2%. These data come from a study of T cells in localized non-small cell lung cancer. Overall study findings and caveats: Adjacent lung had a median approximately 50 of the 100 largest tumor clones. Investigators sequenced only a single tumor region, leaving heterogeneity possible. Of the tissues analyzed, uninvolved adjacent lung showed maximal T cell clonality, greater than tumor.

The receptor's source is a woman aged 40-75 years with stage III lung adenocarcinoma. V and J are TRBV5-4 and TRBJ2-3, with D hard to call. The sample consisted of peripheral blood mononuclear cells, taken before any cancer treatment. As DNA, the CDR3 is TGTGCCAGCAGCTCCCGTGACGAACCTGGGGATACGCAGTATTTT. Amino acid sequence: CASSSRDEPGDTQYF. Combining the CDR3 with reference TRBV5-4 and TRBJ2-3 gives the whole variable domain ETGVTQSPTHLIKTRGQQVTLRCSSQSGHNTVSWYQQALGQGPQFIFQYYREEENGRGNFPPRFSGLQFPNYSSELNVNALELDDSALYLCASSSRDEPGDTQYFGPGTRLTVL.